Listed here are 7 T cell receptor beta chains from one sample, sequenced in a study of T cell repertoires in aging, cancer and after chemotherapy. Amplification of TCR beta used genomic DNA extracted from peripheral blood. A mixed TRB-A/B primer pool amplified rearranged TRB by multiplex touch-down PCR. MiXCR, run by TCRdb on the multiplex PCR reads, gives a single entry per CDR3 protein. The sample lists roughly 2,900 distinct CDR3 sequences, approximately 35% occurring once. Sequenced sample: blood. The receptor source for this set is a human donor in good health.

J is TRBJ1-4 and V is TRBV14; D is undetermined. This CDR3 region has 13 residues. Germline V gives CDR1 SGHDN, CDR2 FVKESK. The ends were cut back, 0 bases at V and 11 bases at J, with 10 bases in the middle. The CDR3 loop is CASSQDRRGKLFF. DNA of the CDR3: TGTGCCAGCAGCCAAGACCGTCGAGGGAAACTGTTTTTT. Using reference TRBV14 and TRBJ1-4 for the parts outside the CDR3, the full variable domain is EAGVTQFPSHSVIEKGQTVTLRCDPISGHDNLYWYRRVMGKEIKFLLHFVKESKQDESGMPNNRFLAERTGGTYSTLKVQPAELEDSGVYFCASSQDRRGKLFFGSGTQLSVL.

V usage is TRBV6-1 and J usage is TRBJ1-6; D call uncertain. This CDR3 region has 14 residues. The germline V gene encodes CDR1 MNHNS and CDR2 SASEGT. V lost 5 bases and J lost 6, with 11 bases in between. The CDR3 spells CASSMGLGNSPLHF. The CDR3 DNA reads as TGTGCCAGCAGTATGGGCCTGGGTAATTCACCCCTCCACTTT.

V gene TRBV18 combines with J gene TRBJ2-7; D remains ambiguous. The germline V gene has CDR1 KGHSH and CDR2 LQKENI. There are 14 residues in the CDR3. V was pared by 1 base and J by 2 bases, with 9 bases between. The CDR3 reads CASSPQEGTYEQYF. In nucleotides, the CDR3 is TGTGCCAGCTCACCACAGGAAGGCACCTACGAGCAGTACTTC. The entire variable domain, with the rest obtained from reference TRBV18 and TRBJ2-7, is as follows: NAGVMQNPRHLVRRRGQEARLRCSPMKGHSHVYWYRQLPEEGLKFMVYLQKENIIDESGMPKERFSAEFPKEGPSILRIQQVVRGDSAAYFCASSPQEGTYEQYFGPGTRLTVT.

On this clonotype: Mismatch with germline at one junction end may stem from a read error. This chain uses TRBV6-1 with TRBJ1-2, with a possible D match to TRBD1 (6 bases). CDR1 and CDR2 from the germline V gene are MNHNS and SASEGT. The CDR3 consists of 15 residues. Written as DNA, the CDR3 is TGTGCCAGCAGTAGGGGGGCCGACCTTAACTATGACTACACCTTC. It is translated as CASSRGADLNYDYTF.

The rearrangement uses TRBV5-6 and TRBJ2-1, with a weak D call TRBD1 (6 bases). The CDR3 sequence is 13 residues long. V shed 1 base and J shed 7 bases, with 9 bases lying between them. Germline V gene data show CDR1 as SGHDT and CDR2 as YYEEEE. CDR3 protein: CASSLTGTNEQFF. CDR3 DNA: TGTGCCAGCAGCTTGACAGGGACGAATGAGCAGTTCTTC. The full variable domain, with the rest looked up from reference TRBV5-6 and TRBJ2-1, is DAGVTQSPTHLIKTRGQQVTLRCSPKSGHDTVSWYQQALGQGPQFIFQYYEEEERQRGNFPDRFSGHQFPNYSSELNVNALLLGDSALYLCASSLTGTNEQFFGPGTRLTVL.

This clonotype was counted a few times. The gene calls are TRBV19 and TRBJ1-5; 7 nucleotides line up with TRBD1. CDR3 size: 15 residues. The junction had 7 bases not matched to a gene; V was cut back by 3 bases and J by 5 bases. Germline CDR1 LNHDA, CDR2 SQIVND (reference sequence). The CDR3 bases are TGTGCCAGTAGTATTGGAGGGGGCAAGGATCAGCCCCAGCATTTT. This codes for CASSIGGGKDQPQHF.

This clonotype was counted once. The chain couples TRBV5-6 to TRBJ1-4; 8 bases agree with TRBD1. Germline trimming cut 4 bases from V and 3 bases from J; bases unmatched to any gene: 14. Germline CDR1 is SGHDT and CDR2 is YYEEEE. This CDR3 contains 18 residues. The CDR3 DNA follows: TGTGCCAGCAGCCCTGGGACAGGCCTTAGGATATCTAATGAAAAACTGTTTTTT. Translation: CASSPGTGLRISNEKLFF.